This T cell receptor beta chain originates from a study of blood T cell repertoires in COVID-19. Study-wide background: Acute-phase and convalescent COVID-19 samples originated in the United States, Italy and Spain.

The repertoire was sequenced with immunoSEQ multiplex PCR; TCRdb's copy has only in-frame clones and lacks some. This table has about 140,000 clones, about 80% appearing once. CDR1 is SGHNT and CDR2 is YENEEA in the germline V gene. The CDR3 loop spans 14 amino acids. V lost 7 bases and J lost 0, with 10 bases in between. The chain uses TRBV11-3 and TRBJ2-1; D is undetermined. Sequenced material: peripheral blood. This sequence was found in an older man who had recovered from COVID-19. The CDR3 DNA follows: TGTGCCAGCATGACACGTAGCTCCTACAATGAGCAGTTCTTC. This translates into CASMTRSSYNEQFF.